Shown below are 12 T cell receptor beta chains from a single sample sequenced in a study of blood T cell repertoires in COVID-19. Only in-frame clones appear in the TCRdb table, and some are missing; sequencing was by immunoSEQ multiplex PCR. This table has 300,000 to 450,000 clones, 89% appearing once. Sequencing was performed on peripheral blood. These receptors all stem from a woman in her 30s with COVID-19, enrolled during active disease.

V usage is TRBV24-1 and J usage is TRBJ1-2; 9 positions agree with TRBD1. Trimming cost V 4 bases and J 8 bases; bases outside gene matches: 4. The CDR3 has 13 residues. Germline V gene lookup returns CDR1 KGHDR and CDR2 SFDVKD. In DNA form, the CDR3 reads TGTGCCACCAGTGAGTCACAGGGGGCCGGCTACACCTTC. It is translated as CATSESQGAGYTF.

This clone was recorded only once. The chain combines TRBV7-9 with TRBJ2-1; TRBD2 matches at 11 bases. The V and J ends lost 10 bases and 2 bases, in that order; junction bases with no gene match: 13. Germline V gene sequence: CDR1 SEHNR, CDR2 FQNEAQ (reference sequence). The CDR3 runs to 17 residues. Here the CDR3 reads CATEVRSGRAPYNEQFF. The CDR3 DNA sequence: TGTGCCACCGAAGTCCGTAGCGGGAGGGCCCCCTACAATGAGCAGTTCTTC. The full variable domain, its missing parts supplied by reference TRBV7-9 and TRBJ2-1, is DTGVSQNPRHKITKRGQNVTFRCDPISEHNRLYWYRQTLGQGPEFLTYFQNEAQLEKSRLLSDRFSAERPKGSFSTLEIQRTEQGDSAMYLCATEVRSGRAPYNEQFFGPGTRLTVL.

This rearrangement joins TRBV3-1 (or the pseudogene TRBV3-2) to TRBJ1-4, with D maybe TRBD1 (6 bases). Germline-derived CDR1 and CDR2 are LGHDT and YNNKEL (reference sequence). V lost 2 bases to trimming and J lost 5 bases, with 12 bases between them. There are 15 residues in the CDR3. The DNA of the CDR3 is TGTGCCAGCAGCCAAACCACAGGGTTCAATGAAAAACTGTTTTTT. This gives the protein CASSQTTGFNEKLFF.

This chain uses TRBV20-1 with TRBJ1-5; a possible D gene is TRBD1 (6 bases). The CDR3 runs 19 residues. V lost 3 bases to trimming and J lost 6 bases, with 30 bases between them. Per germline, CDR1 DFQATT and CDR2 SNEGSKA (reference sequence). Written as DNA, the CDR3 is TGCAGTGCTAGTGCTAGTCTCACACCCTTAGACAGGAATGGTCAGCCCCAGCATTTT. This encodes CSASASLTPLDRNGQPQHF.

On this clone itself: Other DNA sequences in this specimen translate into the identical CDR3. The chain employs TRBV11-3 and TRBJ2-5; D unclear. The CDR3 is 12 residues long. Trimming left V 5 bases short and J 0 bases short, with 4 bases between. The V gene's germline CDR1 is SGHNT and CDR2 YENEEA. The CDR3 coding sequence is TGTGCCAGCAGCCCGTACCAAGAGACCCAGTACTTC. This gives the protein CASSPYQETQYF.

The V call is TRBV11-2, the J call TRBJ2-1; TRBD1 matches 11 bases. The CDR3 is made up of 19 amino acids. The V and J ends lost 2 bases and 4 bases, in that order; junction bases with no gene match: 13. The germline CDR1 and CDR2 sequences are SGHAT and FQNNGV. The CDR3 coding sequence is TGTGCCAGCAGCTTACCCCTAATAGGACAGGGGGCACGATACAATGAGCAGTTCTTC. This gives the protein CASSLPLIGQGARYNEQFF.

The chain links TRBV28 to TRBJ2-7, with 8 bases identical to TRBD1. V dropped 8 bases and J dropped 4; count of bases not matched to a gene: 7. Germline V gene lookup returns CDR1 MDHEN and CDR2 SYDVKM. The CDR3 length is 13 residues. DNA of the CDR3: TGTGCCAGCCTGGGACAGGAGCTTTACGAGCAGTACTTC. Its translation is CASLGQELYEQYF.

The chain combines TRBV28 with TRBJ2-1; D remains ambiguous. V was cut by 7 bases and J by 7 bases, with 8 bases left in between. Looked up from germline, CDR1 is MDHEN and CDR2 is SYDVKM. The CDR3 extends over 11 amino acids. CDR3 sequence reads: CASTVENEQFF. The CDR3 DNA follows: TGTGCCAGCACGGTTGAGAATGAGCAGTTCTTC.

The rearrangement links TRBV30 to TRBJ1-6; TRBD1 aligns across 8 bases. Germline trimming cut 1 base from V and 8 bases from J; bases unmatched to any gene: 4. The CDR3 extends over 14 amino acids. Germline assignment: CDR1 GTSNPN and CDR2 SVGIG (reference sequence). CDR3 coding DNA: TGTGCCTGGAGTGCCGGGACAGGTCATTCACCCCTCCACTTT. Encoded protein: CAWSAGTGHSPLHF. Drawing the rest from reference TRBV30 and TRBJ1-6, the complete variable domain is SQTIHQWPATLVQPVGSPLSLECTVEGTSNPNLYWYRQAAGRGLQLLFYSVGIGQISSEVPQNLSASRPQDRQFILSSKKLLLSDSGFYLCAWSAGTGHSPLHFGNGTRLTVT.

The rearrangement joins TRBV27 to TRBJ2-5; 10 bases map to TRBD1. Losses at the gene ends were 0 bases for V and 5 bases for J; bases not matched to a gene: 3. CDR1 is MNHEY, CDR2 SMNVEV, per germline (reference sequence). The CDR3 sequence is 15 residues long. CDR3 residues: CASSLSDRGQETQYF. The CDR3 region has the DNA TGTGCCAGCAGTTTATCCGACAGGGGGCAGGAGACCCAGTACTTC.

J is TRBJ1-2 and V is TRBV4-2; 9 positions match TRBD1. The germline V gene has CDR1 LGHNA and CDR2 YNFKEQ. The CDR3 spans 17 residues. The V and J ends lost 3 bases and 3 bases, in that order; junction bases with no gene match: 11. The CDR3 reads CASSQVDGRTGDYGYTF. CDR3 coding DNA: TGTGCCAGCAGCCAGGTCGACGGCAGGACAGGGGACTATGGCTACACCTTC.

The gene calls are TRBV7-6 and TRBJ2-5; TRBD1 might be the D (5 bases). Trimming took 5 bases from V and 5 from J, leaving 21 bases between them. Germline V gives CDR1 SGHVS, CDR2 FNYEAQ. The CDR3 contains 16 residues. CDR3 protein: CASSTFKGQARETQYF. The CDR3 DNA sequence: TGTGCCAGCAGCACATTCAAGGGGCAGGCTAGGGAGACCCAGTACTTC.